This T cell receptor (beta chain) was sequenced in a study of OX40 agonist ivuxolimab in advanced cancers. Study-level findings and limits: Part of the nonresponder group also had normalized T-cell clonal expansion that was low.

V lost 2 bases and J 4 bases, leaving 15 bases between the germline ends. Germline loops: CDR1 MNHNY, CDR2 SVGAGI (reference sequence). This CDR3 has 15 residues. Details on this clone: Antigen unknown.

Sequenced by immunoSEQ multiplex PCR; TCRdb stores in-frame clones only, minus some. This repertoire shows approximately 77,000 clones, around 92% found once; its top ten account for approximately 0.48%. The chain joins TRBV6-6 to TRBJ2-7; possibly TRBD1 for D (6 bases). Material: CD4+ or CD8+ T cells sorted from blood, obtained in a trial of the OX40 agonist ivuxolimab. The receptor was isolated from an adult with an advanced solid tumor such as melanoma, head and neck, liver or kidney cancer. The chain's CDR3 is CASSYPQGEGYEQYF. In nucleotides, the CDR3 is TGTGCCAGCAGTTACCCACAGGGTGAGGGATACGAGCAGTACTTC.